These 24 T cell receptor beta chains were all obtained from the same sample, sequenced in a study of blood T cell repertoires in COVID-19 (dated by TCRdb to the early 2020s). Library method: the immunoSEQ multiplex PCR assay. TCRdb's version of the immuneACCESS table is confined to in-frame rearrangements and falls short of the full clone set. An unresolved V gene accounts for under half of the shortfall where checked; the remainder is of unknown origin. The sample includes around 120,000 clones, with approximately 90% observed a single time. 7% to 9% of the sample belongs to the ten largest clones. The source material was peripheral blood. Receptors were obtained from a human donor in a cohort sampled during active COVID-19.

The chain links TRBV7-3 to TRBJ2-2, with 10 bases identical to TRBD1. V trimming: 4 bases; J trimming: 2 bases; junction bases outside the gene matches: 4. Germline lookup yields CDR1 SGHTA and CDR2 FQGTGA. The CDR3 is 16 amino acids. The CDR3 DNA reads TGTGCCAGCAGCTCCGGGACAGGGGTAAACACCGGGGAGCTGTTTTTT. Translation: CASSSGTGVNTGELFF.

V usage is TRBV5-6 and J usage is TRBJ2-7; D unclear. With 2 bases removed from V and 0 bases from J, the gap between germline ends came to 6 bases. Germline values: CDR1 SGHDT, CDR2 YYEEEE. This CDR3 region has 13 residues. Written as DNA, the CDR3 is TGTGCCAGCAGCTTAGCGAGCTCCTACGAGCAGTACTTC. Protein: CASSLASSYEQYF.

The CDR3 DNA is TGTGCCATCAGTGCCGGGGGACAGGTACAGCCCCAGCATTTT. This codes for CAISAGGQVQPQHF. The V gene is TRBV10-3, the J gene TRBJ1-5; 8 bases line up with TRBD1. Losses at the gene ends were 4 bases for V and 7 bases for J; bases not matched to a gene: 6. This CDR3 comprises 14 residues. Germline V gene sequence: CDR1 ENHRY, CDR2 SYGVKD.

The V gene is TRBV7-2, the J gene TRBJ1-2, with D possibly TRBD1 on 6 matching bases. The CDR3 loop spans 12 amino acids. V lost 5 bases and J lost 8, with 12 bases in between. Germline V CDR1 and CDR2: SGHTA, FQGNSA. The CDR3 coding sequence is TGTGCCAGCAGCCCCTCTACAGGGGGCTACACCTTC. Amino acids: CASSPSTGGYTF.

The V call is TRBV3-1 (or the pseudogene TRBV3-2), the J call TRBJ2-7; D possibly corresponds to TRBD2 (6 bases). The CDR3 is made up of 15 amino acids. The germline V gene encodes CDR1 LGHDT and CDR2 YNNKEL (reference sequence). Trimming took off 4 bases at V and 2 bases at J, with 15 bases between the two ends. CDR3 DNA sequence: TGTGCCAGCAGCCGCATGGGGGAGGCAGCCTACGAGCAGTACTTC. It translates to CASSRMGEAAYEQYF.

The chain carries TRBV6-5 and TRBJ1-6, with 9 bases identical to TRBD1. The junction had 7 bases not matched to a gene; V was cut back by 5 bases and J by 8 bases. Germline loops: CDR1 MNHEY, CDR2 SVGAGI. The CDR3 sequence is 15 residues long. In DNA form, the CDR3 reads TGTGCCAGCAGTAGCGAGGACAGGGGAGATTCACCCCTCCACTTT. Residues: CASSSEDRGDSPLHF.

This chain joins TRBV3-1 (or the pseudogene TRBV3-2) and TRBJ2-7, with TRBD1 matching over 9 bases. Germline assignment: CDR1 LGHDT and CDR2 YNNKEL (reference sequence). This CDR3 has 16 amino acids. J lost 7 bases, V lost 3 bases, and 13 bases had no gene match. The CDR3 region is CASSHDIGQGMGEQYF. The CDR3 region has the DNA TGTGCCAGCAGCCATGACATCGGACAGGGGATGGGAGAGCAGTACTTC.

This clone occurred a few times. V is TRBV19 and J is TRBJ1-2; D remains ambiguous. The V and J ends lost 1 base and 4 bases respectively, with 13 bases between them. The CDR3 is 15 amino acids. CDR1 is LNHDA and CDR2 is SQIVND in the germline V gene (reference sequence). CDR3 protein: CASSIVGFLAYGYTF. The CDR3 nucleotides are TGTGCCAGTAGTATAGTCGGGTTCCTCGCCTATGGCTACACCTTC.

Written as DNA, the CDR3 is TGTGCCAGCAGCTTGGGGCTAGCTGATTCCTACGAGCAGTACTTC. Translating it yields CASSLGLADSYEQYF. The chain links TRBV5-7 to TRBJ2-7; D is possibly TRBD2 (5 bases). TRBV5-7 is labeled an ORF, and its function is uncertain. The CDR3 has 15 residues. V was trimmed by 0 bases and J by 1 base, leaving 11 bases between them.

J is TRBJ2-7 and V is TRBV24-1; 9 bases line up with TRBD1. The CDR3 contains 13 residues. Trimming at V came to 5 bases and at J to 12 bases, leaving 10 bases not matched to a gene. In germline, CDR1 is KGHDR, CDR2 SFDVKD. CDR3 in amino acids: CATSVPGQGVLYF. Here the CDR3 DNA reads TGTGCCACCAGTGTCCCGGGACAGGGAGTTCTGTACTTC.

The chain employs TRBV6-5 and TRBJ2-5; 9 nucleotides line up with TRBD2. CDR3 length: 15 amino acids. CDR1 is MNHEY, CDR2 SVGAGI, per germline. V lost 6 bases and J lost 1; bases outside the gene matches: 6. The CDR3 here is CASSENSGGQETQYF. The CDR3 DNA sequence: TGTGCCAGCAGCGAGAATAGCGGGGGCCAAGAGACCCAGTACTTC.

This chain connects TRBV5-1 to TRBJ1-2; 8 nucleotides line up with TRBD1. Germline lookup yields CDR1 SGHRS and CDR2 YFSETQ. The CDR3 spans 15 residues. V shed 4 bases and J 0 bases; nucleotides not matched to a gene: 5. The CDR3, as DNA: TGCGCCAGCAGCACCCAGGGGGCCTCTAACTATGGCTACACCTTC. The encoded protein is CASSTQGASNYGYTF.

The V gene is TRBV7-7, the J gene TRBJ2-5, with D maybe TRBD2 (5 bases). The CDR3 consists of 14 residues. Germline assignment: CDR1 SSHAT and CDR2 FNYEAQ (reference sequence). V lost 3 bases, J lost 5 bases, and 13 bases lay in between. The CDR3 nucleotides are TGTGCCAGCAGCTTTAGTCCAGGCGGGGAGACCCAGTACTTC. Residues: CASSFSPGGETQYF.

The chain carries TRBV7-2 and TRBJ1-1, with D perhaps matching TRBD1 (6 bases). The CDR3 covers 15 residues. V gave up 2 bases and J gave up 1 base, with 11 bases separating them. Per the germline V gene, CDR1 is SGHTA and CDR2 is FQGNSA. CDR3 loop: CASSLSGRGNTEAFF. CDR3 sequence (DNA): TGTGCCAGCAGCTTATCCGGCAGGGGGAACACTGAAGCTTTCTTT.

The V gene is TRBV7-9, the J gene TRBJ1-4; 9 bases map to TRBD1. Trimming at V came to 4 bases and at J to 8 bases, leaving 11 bases not matched to a gene. CDR3 length: 16 amino acids. The germline V gene encodes CDR1 SEHNR and CDR2 FQNEAQ (reference sequence). The CDR3 sequence is CASSSQRTGDGEKLFF. In DNA, the CDR3 is TGTGCCAGCAGCTCTCAGCGGACAGGGGACGGGGAAAAACTGTTTTTT.

J is TRBJ2-3 and V is TRBV14; D possibly corresponds to TRBD2 (6 bases). CDR1 is SGHDN, CDR2 FVKESK, per germline. The CDR3 contains 15 residues. The V end lost 0 bases, the J end lost 9 bases, and 16 bases lay between the germline ends. CDR3 nucleotides: TGTGCCAGCAGCCAAGATCCTAGCGAGACCTTCACGCAGTATTTT. Translation: CASSQDPSETFTQYF.

Points on this clone: Other DNA sequences within the sample encode an identical CDR3. The rearrangement uses TRBV5-1 and TRBJ2-7, with D tentatively TRBD1 (6 bases). Germline V gene lookup returns CDR1 SGHRS and CDR2 YFSETQ. This CDR3 spans 12 amino acids. Trimming pared 7 bases from V and 2 bases from J, leaving 10 bases between. CDR3 coding DNA: TGCGCCAGCCGGGACAATACCTACGAGCAGTACTTC. The encoded protein is CASRDNTYEQYF.

This clone was recorded once. V is TRBV7-2 and J is TRBJ2-3; D gene ambiguous. The V gene lost 1 base and the J gene lost 4 bases, with 12 bases spanning the gap. CDR1 and CDR2 from the germline V gene are SGHTA and FQGNSA. The CDR3 totals 15 residues. CDR3 sequence (DNA): TGTGCCAGCAGCTTAGGGAGTTCCTGGGCAGATACGCAGTATTTT. Translating it yields CASSLGSSWADTQYF.

V gene TRBV28 combines with J gene TRBJ2-7, with TRBD2 identical over 7 bases. Trimming removed 9 bases from V and 0 bases from J; junction bases left unmatched: 11. The CDR3 is 15 amino acids. Germline CDR1 and CDR2: MDHEN and SYDVKM. CDR3 DNA sequence: TGTGCCAGTTCCCTAAATTTAGCGGGCTCCTACGAGCAGTACTTC. This translates into CASSLNLAGSYEQYF. Full variable domain (outside the CDR3, taken from reference TRBV28 and TRBJ2-7): DVKVTQSSRYLVKRTGEKVFLECVQDMDHENMFWYRQDPGLGLRLIYFSYDVKMKEKGDIPEGYSVSREKKERFSLILESASTNQTSMYLCASSLNLAGSYEQYFGPGTRLTVT.

The J gene is TRBJ2-7, the V gene TRBV5-1, with 9 bases lining up with TRBD1. The CDR3 is 18 amino acids. Germline values: CDR1 SGHRS, CDR2 YFSETQ. The junction had 17 bases not matched to a gene; V was cut back by 4 bases and J by 3 bases. CDR3 loop: CASSQNVPTGGGGYEQYF. CDR3 coding DNA: TGCGCCAGCAGCCAGAACGTACCCACAGGGGGCGGGGGCTACGAGCAGTACTTC.

This sequence joins TRBV19 and TRBJ2-6; no clear D. The CDR3 sequence is 15 residues long. Trimming removed 6 bases at V and 3 bases at J, with 12 bases between. Germline CDR1 reads LNHDA; CDR2 reads SQIVND (reference sequence). The CDR3 nucleotides are TGTGCCAGTAGAACCCAGGCTGTTGGGGCCAACGTCCTGACTTTC. Translated: CASRTQAVGANVLTF.

The chain links TRBV18 to TRBJ2-1; 7 bases fit TRBD1. The CDR3 is made up of 17 amino acids. V lost 1 base and J lost 2; bases outside the gene matches: 8. Germline V gene sequence: CDR1 KGHSH, CDR2 LQKENI. In DNA, the CDR3 is TGTGCCAGCTCACCACAGCCCCTGACAGGGACCTACAATGAGCAGTTCTTC. Amino acid sequence: CASSPQPLTGTYNEQFF.

The CDR3 DNA reads TGCGCCAGCAGCTTTAACCCGCCGACAGGCCGGGAGCAGTACTTC. Protein product: CASSFNPPTGREQYF. V and J are TRBV4-1 and TRBJ2-7; TRBD1 might be the D (6 bases). CDR3 length equals 15 residues. Germline CDR1 is MGHRA and CDR2 is YSYEKL. Trimming pared 5 bases from V and 7 bases from J, leaving 21 bases between.

This clone occurred a few times. The chain uses TRBV11-3 and TRBJ2-2, with 7 bases identical to TRBD2. The trim removed 1 base at V and 12 bases at J, leaving 11 bases unmatched. CDR1 and CDR2 from the germline V gene are SGHNT and YENEEA. The CDR3 consists of 15 residues. The CDR3: CASSLVGGMGEKLFF. The CDR3 DNA reads TGTGCCAGCAGCTTAGTCGGGGGGATGGGGGAGAAGCTGTTTTTT.